Listed below are T cell receptor beta chains from one sample, sequenced in a study of blood T cell repertoires in COVID-19. Sequencing used immunoSEQ multiplex PCR; TCRdb keeps in-frame clones, though not all of them. Of 110,000 to 150,000 clones listed, 75% to 90% are singletons. Sequenced input: peripheral blood. The receptors stem from a woman aged 60-75 years with active COVID-19. Each CDR3 is given with its conserved first and last residue. A D gene is named only where the DNA matches it firmly. Only part of the rows carry a size: once, few, many, or a class if the clone is expanded.

abundance	d_gene	j_gene	v_gene	CDR3nt	CDR3aa
.	.	TRBJ1-1	TRBV7-2	TGTGCCAGCAGCTCCACCGCGGCGGGTACTGAAGCTTTCTTT	CASSSTAAGTEAFF
.	.	TRBJ1-4	TRBV3-1/TRBV3-2	TGTGCCAGCAGCCAAGATGCAACAGGTCGGAAACTGTTTTTT	CASSQDATGRKLFF
.	.	TRBJ2-1	TRBV6-2/TRBV6-3	TGTGCCAGCAGTTACTCAGAGCGGAATGAGCAGTTCTTC	CASSYSERNEQFF
.	.	TRBJ2-5	TRBV6-2/TRBV6-3	TGTGCCAGCAGTTACTCGGGGGGCCAAGAGACCCAGTACTTC	CASSYSGGQETQYF
.	TRBD2	TRBJ2-7	TRBV5-1	TGCGCCAGCAGCTCAATAGCGGGGAGCTCCTACGAGCAGTACTTC	CASSSIAGSSYEQYF
few	TRBD2	TRBJ2-2	TRBV27	TGTGCCAGCCGCCGGGGACTAGCGGGAGGCCGGACCGGGGAGCTGTTTTTT	CASRRGLAGGRTGELFF
.	TRBD1	TRBJ2-5	TRBV11-3	TGTGCCAGCAGCCCCGGACAGGGGAATATTTTTAGGGAGACCCAGTACTTC	CASSPGQGNIFRETQYF
.	.	TRBJ2-5	TRBV7-6	TGTGCCAGCAGCTTAAGTTTGACAGCGCAGACCCAGTACTTC	CASSLSLTAQTQYF
.	.	TRBJ1-5	TRBV5-1	TGCGCCAGCAGCTTGGAAGCAGGGGGCAATCAGCCCCAGCATTTT	CASSLEAGGNQPQHF
.	TRBD2	TRBJ2-4	TRBV2	TGTGCCAGCAGTGAATCTAGCGGGAGTGCCAAAAACATTCAGTACTTC	CASSESSGSAKNIQYF
.	.	TRBJ1-4	TRBV4-3	TGCGCCAGCAGCCAAGATCGGGGGGGCTCGGATGAAAAACTGTTTTTT	CASSQDRGGSDEKLFF
once	.	TRBJ1-3	TRBV18	TGTGCCAGCTCACCAACCCCCCCAGGCTCTGGAAACACCATATATTTT	CASSPTPPGSGNTIYF
.	.	TRBJ2-1	TRBV7-2	TGTGCCAGCAGCTGGGGCCCCGACAATGAGCAGTTCTTC	CASSWGPDNEQFF
.	TRBD2	TRBJ2-3	TRBV7-3	TGTGCCAGCAGTCCACAGGGAAACGGCGGGAGGGCCGCAGATACGCAGTATTTT	CASSPQGNGGRAADTQYF
.	TRBD1	TRBJ2-1	TRBV5-8	TGTGCCAGCAGTGGACAGGGAGGTTACAATGAGCAGTTCTTC	CASSGQGGYNEQFF
.	TRBD1	TRBJ1-5	TRBV4-3	TGCGCCAGCAGCCAGGACGACAGGGGGCTTCAGCCCCAGCATTTT	CASSQDDRGLQPQHF
.	.	TRBJ1-4	TRBV11-1	TGTGCCAGCAGCCCCACAGAGTTCGATGAAAAACTGTTTTTT	CASSPTEFDEKLFF